A selection of T cell receptor beta chains follows, all from one sample in a study of T cells in Graves' hyperthyroidism and ophthalmopathy. TCRdb ran MiXCR on the multiplex PCR reads and lists one entry per CDR3 protein. The sample holds around 300,000 distinct CDR3 sequences, roughly an eighth seen once. The sample comprised blood. Receptors were obtained from a woman aged 40 to 55 with Graves' ophthalmopathy. Both conserved end residues are part of each CDR3.

TRBJ2-2	TRBV7-9	CASSLRVSANTGELFF
TRBJ2-1	TRBV27	CASSPWGNEQFF
TRBJ2-5	TRBV6-5	CASSYGETQYF
TRBJ2-4	TRBV7-9	CASSLAGLHKNIQYF
TRBJ2-1	TRBV30	CAWSSLVGTGGYNEQFF
TRBJ2-5	TRBV12-3/TRBV12-4	CASRRGQGFQETQYF
TRBJ2-3	TRBV6-1	CASSLIQGSGVDTQYF
TRBJ2-5	TRBV3-1	CASSQGPLRGETQYF
TRBJ1-5	TRBV19	CASSPGQLYQPQHF
TRBJ2-1	TRBV25-1	CASSESKAGGPNEQFF
TRBJ1-1	TRBV3-1	CASSQWGGTEAFF
TRBJ2-7	TRBV5-4	CASSLASGGTYEQYF
TRBJ2-2	TRBV2	CASKADGELFF
TRBJ2-2	TRBV6-1	CASRPGQGRTGELFF
TRBJ1-6	TRBV6-1	CASSQGSYNSPLHF
TRBJ1-5	TRBV6-1	CASSDDLGVFNQPQHF
TRBJ1-1	TRBV19	CASSIGFTSGRVNTEAFF
TRBJ2-3	TRBV6-5	CASSYELAGGQDTQYF
TRBJ1-6	TRBV5-1	CASSLESVDHNSPLHF
TRBJ1-1	TRBV28	CASVDREAFF
TRBJ1-1	TRBV10-3	CAISERGLEAFF
TRBJ2-5	TRBV5-1	CASSLGMETQYF
TRBJ2-5	TRBV3-1	CASSQRASQETQYF
TRBJ1-1	TRBV12-3/TRBV12-4	CASSLVGGTEAFF
TRBJ2-5	TRBV7-6	CASSLGTGVISETQYF
TRBJ1-6	TRBV7-6	CASSLVRAGGGSPLHF
TRBJ2-3	TRBV11-2	CASSLEVGTGTLSQYF
TRBJ2-2	TRBV2	CASRETGLNTGELFF
TRBJ2-2	TRBV7-2	CASSFPGGTSGSGELFF
TRBJ1-4	TRBV20-1	CSARSLGRGAGTNEKLFF
TRBJ1-2	TRBV15	CATSRVGIDYGYTF
TRBJ2-2	TRBV2	CASSEKYLGADTGELFF
TRBJ2-7	TRBV5-6	CASSYGTVGHEQYF
TRBJ2-6	TRBV20-1	CSARDNAGANVLTF
TRBJ1-2	TRBV3-1	CASSQVGENNYGYTF
TRBJ2-5	TRBV11-3	CASSLGGLDQETQYF
TRBJ2-2	TRBV12-3/TRBV12-4	CASALGRLGGKAGELFF
TRBJ2-1	TRBV6-1	CASKAGATEYSYNEQFF
TRBJ2-3	TRBV20-1	CSAPLVGGGDTQYF
TRBJ2-3	TRBV29-1	CSVVRGTDTQYF
TRBJ2-7	TRBV7-2	CASSWGGGPYEQYF
TRBJ2-1	TRBV6-2/TRBV6-3	CASSYTRGGRSSYNEQFF
TRBJ2-1	TRBV4-1	CASSQSRLAGKGANEQFF
TRBJ2-2	TRBV5-5	CASSTRGNTGELFF
TRBJ2-1	TRBV3-1	CASSKAGANEQFF
TRBJ2-5	TRBV12-3/TRBV12-4	CASTPRRGGRETQYF
TRBJ2-7	TRBV18	CASSPPKALSGEQYF
TRBJ2-1	TRBV10-3	CAISDTGGSVTEQFF
TRBJ2-7	TRBV20-1	CSARGPSDPYEQYF
TRBJ1-2	TRBV5-1	CASSASPQWAGDGYTF
TRBJ1-1	TRBV9	CASSATTRTEAFF
TRBJ1-1	TRBV7-8	CASSLRTGGVGIFEAFF
TRBJ2-1	TRBV29-1	CSAALLAGLNEQFF
TRBJ2-1	TRBV20-1	CSADGTDEYNEQFF
TRBJ1-1	TRBV5-4	CASSVGAVNTEAFF
TRBJ2-7	TRBV5-6	CASSPYRQDDYEQYF
TRBJ2-1	TRBV19	CASSISYSEQFF
TRBJ1-1	TRBV28	CASSQGGRDTEAFF
TRBJ1-1	TRBV6-1	CASRILRETRNTEAFF